The 26 T cell receptor beta chains presented below share a single source sample, sequenced in a study of cytomegalovirus exposure and HLA in healthy donors. It was with 60 Vbeta and 13 Jbeta primers that the PCR ran. Clones were sequenced by immunoSEQ multiplex PCR, and TCRdb holds only the in-frame ones, with some missing. Of roughly 110,000 clones in the sample, 79% were seen once. Sequencing was carried out using PBMCs. The receptors stem from a woman aged 18-29 years in good health and CMV-seropositive.

This clone was detected a few times. The rearrangement links TRBV2 to TRBJ2-5; D may be TRBD1 (5 bases). Germline values: CDR1 SNHLY, CDR2 FYNNEI. The V gene lost 6 bases and the J gene lost 1 base, with 6 bases spanning the gap. The length of the CDR3 is 12 residues. As DNA, the CDR3 is TGTGCCAGCAGGCAGGGCCAAGAGACCCAGTACTTC. This sequence encodes CASRQGQETQYF.

A few counts support this clone. This chain links TRBV7-3 with TRBJ2-3; TRBD2 matches at 7 bases. The germline V gene encodes CDR1 SGHTA and CDR2 FQGTGA. The CDR3 is made up of 14 amino acids. The V gene end was trimmed by 4 bases and the J gene end by 1 base; junction bases not matched to a gene: 2. The CDR3 region has the DNA TGTGCCAGCAGCTGGGCGGGAGGCACAGATACGCAGTATTTT. Translating it yields CASSWAGGTDTQYF.

The V call is TRBV19, the J call TRBJ1-2; 8 bases line up with TRBD1. Germline V gene sequence: CDR1 LNHDA, CDR2 SQIVND (reference sequence). The CDR3 is made up of 14 amino acids. The V segment lost 8 bases and the J segment 2 bases; nucleotides outside the gene matches: 7. The CDR3 DNA is TGTGCCAGTTCGTGGACAGGGAGGAACTATGGCTACACCTTC. Residues: CASSWTGRNYGYTF.

The chain recombines TRBV9 with TRBJ1-1; a possible D gene is TRBD1 (5 bases). This CDR3 contains 13 residues. The V end lost 5 bases, the J end lost 3 bases, and 11 bases lay between the germline ends. Germline values: CDR1 SGDLS, CDR2 YYNGEE. The CDR3 DNA follows: TGTGCCAGCAGTCGCGGGGGGGACACTGAAGCTTTCTTT. Translating it yields CASSRGGDTEAFF.

The chain has TRBV19 and TRBJ1-5; D not certain. This CDR3 contains 13 residues. Germline V CDR1 and CDR2: LNHDA, SQIVND (reference sequence). Trimming shortened V by 9 bases and J by 6 bases, and 15 bases separated the two germline ends. CDR3 in amino acids: CASTERHGQPQHF. For the CDR3, the DNA is TGTGCCAGCACTGAGAGGCACGGTCAGCCCCAGCATTTT. The whole variable domain, remainder taken from reference TRBV19 and TRBJ1-5, is DGGITQSPKYLFRKEGQNVTLSCEQNLNHDAMYWYRQDPGQGLRLIYYSQIVNDFQKGDIAEGYSVSREKKESFPLTVTSAQKNPTAFYLCASTERHGQPQHFGDGTRLSIL.

This rearrangement joins TRBV5-1 to TRBJ2-3; D remains unclear. The CDR3 length is 16 residues. With 4 bases removed from V and 1 base from J, the gap between germline ends came to 16 bases. Germline assignment: CDR1 SGHRS and CDR2 YFSETQ. The chain's CDR3 is CASSTDLVHRTDTQYF. The CDR3 nucleotides read TGCGCCAGCAGCACCGACCTAGTACATCGCACAGATACGCAGTATTTT.

The chain combines TRBV7-8 with TRBJ2-6; the match to TRBD2 covers 9 bases. V was clipped by 5 bases and J by 2 bases; unmatched bases: 13. The V gene's germline CDR1 is SGHVS and CDR2 FQNEAQ. The CDR3 covers 19 residues. CDR3 sequence (DNA): TGTGCCAGCAGCCACGGGCGGCTAGCGGGGCAGGCTGGGGCCAACGTCCTGACTTTC. Translation: CASSHGRLAGQAGANVLTF.

The chain combines TRBV20-1 with TRBJ1-2; perhaps TRBD1 as D (5 bases). Looked up from germline, CDR1 is DFQATT and CDR2 is SNEGSKA (reference sequence). The CDR3 is 11 amino acids. The CDR3 spells CSPGGDYGYTF. As DNA, the CDR3 is TGCTCTCCAGGAGGGGATTATGGCTACACCTTC.

This clone was detected once. V gene TRBV30 combines with J gene TRBJ1-1; a weak D match, TRBD1 (6 bases). The germline V gene encodes CDR1 GTSNPN and CDR2 SVGIG (reference sequence). V was shortened by 0 bases and J by 5 bases, with 16 bases between the two germline ends. CDR3 length equals 15 residues. In DNA, the CDR3 is TGTGCCTGGAGTGTTTTAACTTCAGGACAGACTGAAGCTTTCTTT. It encodes CAWSVLTSGQTEAFF.

The chain couples TRBV4-1 to TRBJ2-7, with D possibly being TRBD2 (6 bases). The V gene's germline CDR1 is MGHRA and CDR2 YSYEKL. The CDR3 is made up of 15 amino acids. With 1 base removed from V and 2 bases from J, the gap between germline ends came to 12 bases. The CDR3 is CASSQGGSGPYEQYF. The CDR3 DNA reads as TGCGCCAGCAGCCAAGGTGGTAGCGGACCCTACGAGCAGTACTTC.

The V gene is TRBV9, the J gene TRBJ2-3; D uncertain. Between the trimmed V and J ends, which lost 0 bases and 6 bases, there was a span of 5 bases. The CDR3 runs to 12 residues. Germline values: CDR1 SGDLS, CDR2 YYNGEE. The CDR3 nucleotides read TGTGCCAGCAGCGTAGCTACGGATACGCAGTATTTT. Encoded protein: CASSVATDTQYF.

This chain connects TRBV9 to TRBJ2-1; 7 nucleotides agree with TRBD2. The CDR3 extends over 14 amino acids. CDR1 and CDR2 (germline): SGDLS, YYNGEE. The trim removed 6 bases at V and 0 bases at J, leaving 3 bases unmatched. CDR3 sequence: CASTGGSSYNEQFF. DNA of the CDR3: TGTGCCAGCACCGGGGGGAGCTCCTACAATGAGCAGTTCTTC.

The table lists this clone with a few counts. V and J are TRBV15 and TRBJ2-5; D might be TRBD1 (5 bases). The ends were cut back, 0 bases at V and 2 bases at J, with 10 bases in the middle. The germline CDR1 and CDR2 sequences are LNHNV and YYDKDF (reference sequence). The CDR3 sequence is 15 residues long. The CDR3 loop reads CATSRDLDSQETQYF. CDR3 DNA: TGTGCCACCAGCAGAGATCTCGACAGTCAAGAGACCCAGTACTTC.

This sequence joins TRBV19 and TRBJ2-7, with 10 bases that match TRBD2. V trimming: 2 bases; J trimming: 4 bases; junction bases outside the gene matches: 5. The CDR3 has 15 amino acids. Germline V lookup: CDR1 LNHDA, CDR2 SQIVND (reference sequence). The CDR3 nucleotides are TGTGCCAGTAGTATATACGGGACTAGCGAGTACGAGCAGTACTTC. Translated, it gives CASSIYGTSEYEQYF.

Concerning this clone itself: One end of the junction does not line up with germline, which may come from a read error. The chain couples TRBV19 to TRBJ1-5; 9 bases map to TRBD1. The CDR3 has 17 residues. Germline V gene sequence: CDR1 LNHDA, CDR2 SQIVND (reference sequence). CDR3 DNA sequence: TGTGTCAGTAGTTCCGAAGCCGGGACAGGGAGCAATCAGCCCCAGCATTTT. It is translated as CVSSSEAGTGSNQPQHF.

This clone was seen a handful of times. The chain recombines TRBV12-2 with TRBJ2-2; the table's D call, TRBD2, was not checked against the DNA. TRBV12-2 is designated a pseudogene. The CDR3 consists of 14 residues. The CDR3 spells CASFSSSGTGELFF. CDR3 coding DNA: TGTGCAAGCTTCTCGTCTAGCGGCACCGGGGAGCTGTTTTTT.

The rearrangement uses TRBV7-9 and TRBJ1-3; D call uncertain. Germline V gene lookup returns CDR1 SEHNR and CDR2 FQNEAQ (reference sequence). V was shortened by 2 bases and J by 0 bases, with 11 bases between the two germline ends. CDR3 length: 16 amino acids. In nucleotides, the CDR3 is TGTGCCAGCAGCTTACGAAACAGCATCTCTGGAAACACCATATATTTT. Translated: CASSLRNSISGNTIYF.

This clone was observed a single time. This sequence joins TRBV10-2 and TRBJ2-1; the match to TRBD2 covers 8 bases. CDR1 and CDR2 from the germline V gene are WSHSY and SAAADI. This CDR3 contains 14 residues. J was trimmed by 10 bases and V by 6 bases; bases with no gene match: 11. As DNA, the CDR3 is TGCGCCAGCAGGGGGTTCCGGACTAGCAGCGAGCAGTTCTTC. Protein product: CASRGFRTSSEQFF.

V and J are TRBV7-6 and TRBJ2-1; 9 bases agree with TRBD2. Per germline, CDR1 SGHVS and CDR2 FNYEAQ. The CDR3 consists of 18 residues. Losses at the gene ends were 0 bases for V and 5 bases for J; bases not matched to a gene: 11. Here the CDR3 reads CASSLAPGDLAGNNEQFF. Here the CDR3 DNA reads TGTGCCAGCAGCTTAGCCCCGGGGGATCTAGCGGGAAACAATGAGCAGTTCTTC.

This chain connects TRBV19 to TRBJ1-5; D gene unclear. The CDR3 has 12 residues. Germline V gives CDR1 LNHDA, CDR2 SQIVND (reference sequence). The V gene lost 7 bases and the J gene lost 7 bases, with 11 bases spanning the gap. Here the CDR3 reads CASTLGVQPQHF. In DNA, the CDR3 is TGTGCCAGTACTCTAGGAGTCCAGCCCCAGCATTTT.

The rearrangement joins TRBV19 to TRBJ1-2; no clear D gene. This CDR3 comprises 14 residues. V dropped 6 bases and J dropped 1 base, with 12 bases sitting between them. CDR1 is LNHDA and CDR2 is SQIVND in the germline V gene (reference sequence). The CDR3: CASSPGGRNYGYTF. The CDR3 DNA reads TGTGCCAGTAGCCCTGGCGGGCGTAACTATGGCTACACCTTC.

With respect to this clone: The germline gene is not matched at one end of the junction; a read error may be the cause. The J gene is TRBJ2-7, the V gene TRBV19; D may be TRBD1 (6 bases). The CDR3 has 10 amino acids. Germline V gives CDR1 LNHDA, CDR2 SQIVND (reference sequence). This chain's CDR3 is CASSIGDIHF. The CDR3 region has the DNA TGTGCCAGTAGTATTGGGGACATCCACTTC. The whole variable domain, remainder taken from reference TRBV19 and TRBJ2-7, is DGGITQSPKYLFRKEGQNVTLSCEQNLNHDAMYWYRQDPGQGLRLIYYSQIVNDFQKGDIAEGYSVSREKKESFPLTVTSAQKNPTAFYLCASSIGDIHFGPGTRLTVT.

The V gene is TRBV7-9, the J gene TRBJ2-7; tentative D call: TRBD2 (5 bases). The CDR3 covers 15 residues. CDR1 and CDR2 from the germline V gene are SEHNR and FQNEAQ (reference sequence). The V gene lost 5 bases and the J gene lost 0 bases, with 14 bases spanning the gap. This CDR3 reads CASSTTGNLSYEQYF. In nucleotides, the CDR3 is TGTGCCAGCAGCACCACCGGGAATCTCTCCTACGAGCAGTACTTC.

This clone has only a few counts. The V and J genes are TRBV4-1 and TRBJ2-7; possibly TRBD2 for D (5 bases). The V gene lost 4 bases and the J gene lost 2 bases, with 15 bases spanning the gap. CDR3 length equals 15 residues. The germline gives CDR1 MGHRA, CDR2 YSYEKL. The CDR3 coding sequence is TGCGCCAGCAGCCCGCTTATCGGAGGAACCTACGAGCAGTACTTC. Translation: CASSPLIGGTYEQYF.

Only a few counts were recorded for this clone. The rearrangement uses TRBV15 and TRBJ2-1, with D possibly TRBD2 on 5 matching bases. Germline V lookup: CDR1 LNHNV, CDR2 YYDKDF (reference sequence). Trimming removed 5 bases from V and 6 bases from J, with 8 bases in between. The CDR3 has 12 residues. The CDR3 nucleotides are TGTGCCACCAGCCTAGCTCCCAATGAGCAGTTCTTC. This encodes CATSLAPNEQFF.

DNA for the CDR3: TGTGCCAGCAGCTTAGCAGGGGGCCTTCAGCCCCAGCATTTT. Its translation: CASSLAGGLQPQHF. The gene calls are TRBV7-9 and TRBJ1-5; 7 bases are a match to TRBD1. V was pared by 0 bases and J by 6 bases, with 2 bases of the junction left unmatched. Germline-derived CDR1 and CDR2 are SEHNR and FQNEAQ (reference sequence). This CDR3 contains 14 residues.